This T cell receptor (beta chain) came from a study of monozygotic twins with inflammatory bowel disease. Study findings and constraints: Those with IBD had lower TCRbeta diversity (inverse Simpson) than their healthy co-twins did. IBD patients shared fewer clonotypes with others than healthy twins, especially with disease activity.

Each TCR library used 3500 ng of total RNA. One entry per CDR3 protein, without DNA, is what TCRdb gives after re-calling the 5' RACE reads. The sample includes over 150,000 distinct CDR3 sequences. There are 15 residues in the CDR3. The germline gives CDR1 SGHRS, CDR2 YFSETQ. Concerning this clonotype itself: The antigen remains unidentified.

Material for sequencing was blood. The TCR sequence derives from a human donor with ulcerative colitis or Crohn's disease, or a healthy co-twin of an affected twin (not recorded which). The chain has TRBV5-1 and TRBJ1-2; the D gene TCRdb calls, TRBD1, cannot be checked with no DNA. This CDR3 is CASSLAGQEVGGYTF.